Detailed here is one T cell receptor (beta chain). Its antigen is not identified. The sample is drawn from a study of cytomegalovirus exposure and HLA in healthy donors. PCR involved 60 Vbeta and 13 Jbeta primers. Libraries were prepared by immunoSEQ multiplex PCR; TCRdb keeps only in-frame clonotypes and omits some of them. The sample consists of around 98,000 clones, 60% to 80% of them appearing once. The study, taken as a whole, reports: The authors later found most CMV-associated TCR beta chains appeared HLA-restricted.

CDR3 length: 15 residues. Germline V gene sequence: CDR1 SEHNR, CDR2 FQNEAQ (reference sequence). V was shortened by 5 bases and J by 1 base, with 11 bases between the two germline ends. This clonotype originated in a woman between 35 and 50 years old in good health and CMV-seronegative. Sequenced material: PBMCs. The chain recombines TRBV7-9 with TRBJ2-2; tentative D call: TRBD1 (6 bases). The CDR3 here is CASSMDSGNTGELFF. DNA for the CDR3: TGTGCCAGCAGCATGGACAGCGGGAACACCGGGGAGCTGTTTTTT.